This T cell receptor (beta chain) was sequenced for a study of blood T cell repertoires in COVID-19. On the study more broadly: T cells, B-cell-depleted T cells, or PBMCs supplied cDNA or gDNA.

Clones were sequenced by immunoSEQ multiplex PCR, and TCRdb holds only the in-frame ones, with some missing. Among about 71,000 clones listed, roughly 88% were seen once. Germline V gives CDR1 LNHDA, CDR2 SQIVND (reference sequence). Losses at the gene ends were 9 bases for V and 8 bases for J; bases not matched to a gene: 10. The CDR3 spans 15 residues. This TCR was recovered from a man younger than 40 with acute or convalescent COVID-19. V gene TRBV19 combines with J gene TRBJ2-1, with TRBD2 matching 13 bases. Material: peripheral blood. CDR3 sequence: CASQSRTSGGDEQFF. CDR3 nucleotide sequence: TGTGCCAGCCAAAGCAGGACTAGCGGGGGAGATGAGCAGTTCTTC. The entire variable domain, with the rest obtained from reference TRBV19 and TRBJ2-1, is as follows: DGGITQSPKYLFRKEGQNVTLSCEQNLNHDAMYWYRQDPGQGLRLIYYSQIVNDFQKGDIAEGYSVSREKKESFPLTVTSAQKNPTAFYLCASQSRTSGGDEQFFGPGTRLTVL.